Listed here are 14 T cell receptor beta chains from one sample, sequenced in a study of cytomegalovirus exposure and HLA in healthy donors. Researchers ran the PCR with 60 Vbeta and 13 Jbeta primers. Here immunoSEQ multiplex PCR was the method, and the copy in TCRdb shows in-frame clones only, minus some. There are around 150,000 clones in the sample; around four fifths occur only once, and 3% to 4% lies in the top ten. What was sequenced was PBMCs. The source is a male donor in good health and CMV-seronegative.

The chain joins TRBV9 to TRBJ1-2; 9 bases match TRBD1. The CDR3 runs to 18 residues. Germline CDR1 and CDR2: SGDLS and YYNGEE. The trim removed 0 bases at V and 5 bases at J, leaving 14 bases unmatched. Written as DNA, the CDR3 is TGTGCCAGCAGCGTAGTAACCCTATTCCGGGACAGGGTATATGGCTACACCTTC. Encoded protein: CASSVVTLFRDRVYGYTF. Based on the CDR3 plus reference TRBV9 and TRBJ1-2, the full variable domain is DSGVTQTPKHLITATGQRVTLRCSPRSGDLSVYWYQQSLDQGLQFLIQYYNGEERAKGNILERFSAQQFPDLHSELNLSSLELGDSALYFCASSVVTLFRDRVYGYTFGSGTRLTVV.

The chain recombines TRBV5-8 with TRBJ2-6; weak D call: TRBD1 (6 bases). The CDR3 covers 17 residues. CDR1 and CDR2 (germline): SGHTS, YDEGEE. Trimming removed 9 bases at V and 2 bases at J, with 21 bases between. CDR3 DNA: TGTGCCACTACCAGACAGGTATCAATCACTGGGGCCAACGTCCTGACTTTC. Translating gives CATTRQVSITGANVLTF.

As for this clone: Other nucleotide sequences in the sample specify the same CDR3. The rearrangement joins TRBV19 to TRBJ1-1, with no clear D. V lost 1 base and J 0 bases, leaving 3 bases between the germline ends. Per the germline V gene, CDR1 is LNHDA and CDR2 is SQIVND (reference sequence). The CDR3 covers 13 residues. CDR3 loop: CASSIALNTEAFF. The CDR3 nucleotides read TGTGCCAGTAGTATAGCTCTGAACACTGAAGCTTTCTTT.

The chain uses TRBV5-1 and TRBJ1-6; D may be TRBD1 (5 bases). The length of the CDR3 is 15 residues. Deletions cut 3 bases from V and 6 bases from J, with 13 bases between. Germline assignment: CDR1 SGHRS and CDR2 YFSETQ. The DNA of the CDR3 is TGCGCCAGCAGCTCAGTACTCGGGGGTAATTCACCCCTCCACTTT. Protein product: CASSSVLGGNSPLHF. Full variable domain (remainder filled in from reference TRBV5-1 and TRBJ1-6): KAGVTQTPRYLIKTRGQQVTLSCSPISGHRSVSWYQQTPGQGLQFLFEYFSETQRNKGNFPGRFSGRQFSNSRSEMNVSTLELGDSALYLCASSSVLGGNSPLHFGNGTRLTVT.

There are a few counts of this clone. The chain combines TRBV23-1 with TRBJ2-7; 7 bases match TRBD1. TRBV23-1 is noted as an ORF with a role that remains uncertain. The CDR3 is 14 residues long. Trimming cost V 10 bases and J 0 bases; bases outside gene matches: 9. The CDR3 bases are TGCGCCAACCACCCGGGACAGCTCTCCTACGAGCAGTACTTC. It encodes CANHPGQLSYEQYF.

The V call is TRBV4-3, the J call TRBJ1-1; TRBD1 aligns across 7 bases. Germline CDR1 is LGHNA and CDR2 is YSLEER. J gave up 4 bases and V 1 base, and 6 bases lay outside the gene matches. This CDR3 is 15 amino acids long. CDR3 sequence: CASSQARQGGTEAFF. The CDR3 coding sequence is TGCGCCAGCAGCCAAGCCAGACAGGGTGGCACTGAAGCTTTCTTT.

The chain's CDR3 is CASSRGEAFF. DNA of the CDR3: TGTGCCAGCAGCCGGGGGGAAGCTTTCTTT. The chain uses TRBV6-6 and TRBJ1-1; D possibly corresponds to TRBD1 (5 bases). The CDR3 is 10 residues long. The germline V gene encodes CDR1 MNHNY and CDR2 SVGAGI (reference sequence). Trimming took 6 bases from V and 8 from J, leaving 7 bases between them.

The chain recombines TRBV7-3 with TRBJ2-3, with 9 nucleotides matching TRBD2. V lost 0 bases to trimming and J lost 4 bases; unmatched junction nucleotides: 8. CDR3 length: 17 residues. Looked up from germline, CDR1 is SGHTA and CDR2 is FQGTGA. CDR3 region: CASSLTGGGAAADTQYF. The CDR3 DNA reads TGTGCCAGCAGCTTAACCGGCGGGGGGGCCGCCGCAGATACGCAGTATTTT.

This clone showed up just once. V and J are TRBV7-9 and TRBJ1-2; D is possibly TRBD1 (5 bases). The CDR3 sequence is 11 residues long. V lost 11 bases and J lost 4, with 11 bases in between. The germline V gene encodes CDR1 SEHNR and CDR2 FQNEAQ (reference sequence). The CDR3 DNA follows: TGTGCCCTAGGGGTCGGCTATGGCTACACCTTC. Protein sequence: CALGVGYGYTF.

This clone appeared a single time. V and J are TRBV2 and TRBJ1-2, with TRBD1 matching over 8 bases. In germline, CDR1 is SNHLY, CDR2 FYNNEI. V gave up 8 bases and J gave up 0 bases; unmatched junction bases: 8. The CDR3 is made up of 15 amino acids. The CDR3 here is CASRTGLSPNYGYTF. CDR3 DNA sequence: TGTGCCAGCCGGACAGGGTTGTCCCCTAACTATGGCTACACCTTC.

The gene calls are TRBV19 and TRBJ2-1; the match to TRBD1 covers 7 bases. V was pared by 3 bases and J by 11 bases, with 7 bases of the junction left unmatched. This CDR3 is built from 13 residues. Germline V gene lookup returns CDR1 LNHDA and CDR2 SQIVND (reference sequence). In DNA form, the CDR3 reads TGTGCCAGTAGTATCCTACACAGGGGCCAGCAGTTCTTC. The encoded protein is CASSILHRGQQFF. Complete variable domain (other parts from reference TRBV19 and TRBJ2-1): DGGITQSPKYLFRKEGQNVTLSCEQNLNHDAMYWYRQDPGQGLRLIYYSQIVNDFQKGDIAEGYSVSREKKESFPLTVTSAQKNPTAFYLCASSILHRGQQFFGPGTRLTVL.

V gene TRBV27 combines with J gene TRBJ2-1, with 13 bases that match TRBD2. The CDR3 is 16 amino acids. Looked up from germline, CDR1 is MNHEY and CDR2 is SMNVEV (reference sequence). Trimming removed 6 bases from V and 7 bases from J; junction bases left unmatched: 9. The CDR3 nucleotides read TGTGCCAGCAGAACAACCGGGACTAGCGGGAAAAATGAGCAGTTCTTC. Its protein is CASRTTGTSGKNEQFF.

This clone was seen just once. This chain joins TRBV5-1 and TRBJ2-6; 8 bases are shared with TRBD1. The J segment lost 0 bases and the V segment lost 4 bases, leaving 6 bases of the junction unmatched. This CDR3 is 17 amino acids long. Germline CDR1 and CDR2: SGHRS and YFSETQ. The CDR3: CASSGRTGFSGANVLTF. The CDR3 DNA reads TGCGCCAGCAGCGGAAGGACAGGGTTCTCTGGGGCCAACGTCCTGACTTTC.

CDR3 protein: CASSQAGGLGEQYF. DNA of the CDR3: TGCGCCAGCAGCCAAGCTGGGGGGTTGGGCGAGCAGTACTTC. This chain links TRBV4-3 with TRBJ2-7; D might be TRBD2 (6 bases). CDR3 length: 14 residues. The V gene's germline CDR1 is LGHNA and CDR2 YSLEER. V lost 1 base and J 6 bases, leaving 13 bases between the germline ends.